These T cell receptor beta chains were read from a single sample in a study of cytomegalovirus exposure and HLA in healthy donors. Clones were read by immunoSEQ multiplex PCR, and TCRdb kept only the in-frame ones, dropping some. Of around 200,000 clones detected, roughly 87% appear once; the ten largest clones hold around 1.7%. Specimen: PBMCs. These receptors were collected from a man in his fifties or sixties in good health and CMV-seronegative. Both conserved end residues are part of each CDR3. D genes are given only for firm matches. Only part of the rows carry a size: once, few, many, or a class if the clone is expanded.

CDR3 DNA	CDR3 protein	V gene	clone size	J gene	D gene
TGTGCCAGCAGAGACGGGACTAGCAACACCGGGGAGCTGTTTTTT	CASRDGTSNTGELFF	TRBV27	NA	TRBJ2-2	TRBD2
TGTGCCAGCAGCTTGCCCAGGGGAGACACTGAAGCTTTCTTT	CASSLPRGDTEAFF	TRBV5-6	few	TRBJ1-1	NA
TGTGCCAGCAGTGAATCGGTAAGGGGGAATTCACCCCTCCACTTT	CASSESVRGNSPLHF	TRBV25-1	NA	TRBJ1-6	NA
TGTGCCACGGGACAGGGGACCCTTTCACCCCTCCACTTT	CATGQGTLSPLHF	TRBV25-1	few	TRBJ1-6	TRBD1
TGTGCCAGCAGTTACTCACGGGTTACCTACAATGAGCAGTTCTTC	CASSYSRVTYNEQFF	TRBV6-5	NA	TRBJ2-1	NA
TGTGCCAGCAGTGAATATCTTCGGGGTACGCAGTATTTT	CASSEYLRGTQYF	TRBV2	NA	TRBJ2-3	NA
TGTGCCAGCAGCTTCAGCGGGACCAACACAGATACGCAGTATTTT	CASSFSGTNTDTQYF	TRBV7-2	NA	TRBJ2-3	TRBD2
TGTTCCAGCATCCTCATCACAGACAGACGAGAGACCCAGTACTTC	CSSILITDRRETQYF	TRBV7-9	NA	TRBJ2-5	NA
TGTGCCAGCAGGGCTTCGGGACTAGCCTCCCACGAGCAGTACTTC	CASRASGLASHEQYF	TRBV7-2	NA	TRBJ2-7	TRBD2
TGTGCCAGTAGGCGAGGACTTGACAATGAGCAGTTCTTC	CASRRGLDNEQFF	TRBV19	once	TRBJ2-1	NA
TGTGCCAGCAGGGGGGCCCAGGGGCCTGGAAACACCATATATTTT	CASRGAQGPGNTIYF	TRBV7-9	NA	TRBJ1-3	NA
TGTGCCAGTAGTACCGGACAGGGGGCCATCGACACAGATACGCAGTATTTT	CASSTGQGAIDTDTQYF	TRBV19	NA	TRBJ2-3	TRBD1
TGCGCCAGCAGCCAAGTCCGGGTAGATACGCAGTATTTT	CASSQVRVDTQYF	TRBV4-1	few	TRBJ2-3	NA
TGTGCCAGCAGACCCCTGTCAGGGGTCGGCTATGGCTACACCTTC	CASRPLSGVGYGYTF	TRBV27	NA	TRBJ1-2	NA
TGCGCCAGCAGTGAGCGGCAGGGGGCAGAAACTAATGAAAAACTGTTTTTT	CASSERQGAETNEKLFF	TRBV10-1	NA	TRBJ1-4	TRBD1
TGTGCCAGCAGTCCTGGACAGGCAATTAATGAAAAACTGTTTTTT	CASSPGQAINEKLFF	TRBV2	NA	TRBJ1-4	TRBD1
TGCAGCGTTGTCACCCGCGGGACAGGGCAGATGTCTGGCTACACCTTC	CSVVTRGTGQMSGYTF	TRBV29-1	NA	TRBJ1-2	TRBD1
TGTGCCAGCAGTTTATTTACTTCCCCTGAGCAGTTCTTC	CASSLFTSPEQFF	TRBV28	NA	TRBJ2-1	NA
TGTGCCAGCAGCCTAGACAGGGTTGGCTACACCTTC	CASSLDRVGYTF	TRBV7-2	NA	TRBJ1-2	TRBD1
TGTGCCAGCAGTAAACAGGGGGCTGGGGCCAACGTCCTGACTTTC	CASSKQGAGANVLTF	TRBV6-6	once	TRBJ2-6	TRBD1
TGTGCCAGCAGTAATATAGCGGGGGTACCCACAGATACGCAGTATTTT	CASSNIAGVPTDTQYF	TRBV2	NA	TRBJ2-3	TRBD2
TGCGCCAGCAGCTTATACCCAGGGATCACCGGGGAGCTGTTTTTT	CASSLYPGITGELFF	TRBV5-1	NA	TRBJ2-2	NA
TGTGCCAGCAGCCAAGAGTACGGAAAGGCAGGAACCTATGGCTACACCTTC	CASSQEYGKAGTYGYTF	TRBV14	NA	TRBJ1-2	NA
TGTGCCAGCAGCTTGGGACAGGGGTTATCCGAAGCTTTCTTT	CASSLGQGLSEAFF	TRBV7-9	NA	TRBJ1-1	TRBD1
TGTGCCAGCGGCTCTGGGACAGGGAACTATGGCTACACCTTC	CASGSGTGNYGYTF	TRBV5-4	NA	TRBJ1-2	TRBD1
TGTGCCAGCAGCCAAGACGGTAGAGGCCTGAACACTGAAGCTTTCTTT	CASSQDGRGLNTEAFF	TRBV4-2	NA	TRBJ1-1	NA
TGCGCCAGCAGATTAGCGGGAAGGTCCTACGAGCAGTACTTC	CASRLAGRSYEQYF	TRBV5-1	few	TRBJ2-7	TRBD2
TGCGCCAGCAGCCAAGATAGGTATACCGGGGGAACGCAGTATTTT	CASSQDRYTGGTQYF	TRBV4-1	NA	TRBJ2-3	NA
TGTGCCAGCAGCCCCACAGACGGCCTAGCGAGTATCTACGAGCAGTACTTC	CASSPTDGLASIYEQYF	TRBV7-9	NA	TRBJ2-7	NA
TGTGCCTGGACCAGAGGGGACAGAATTGAGCAGTTCTTC	CAWTRGDRIEQFF	TRBV30	NA	TRBJ2-1	TRBD1
TGTGCCAGCGGCAGGGGTCCGAGCAATCAGCCCCAGCATTTT	CASGRGPSNQPQHF	TRBV6-5	few	TRBJ1-5	NA
TGTGCCAGCAGCTTAATTGCGGGGGACAATTACGAGCAGTACTTC	CASSLIAGDNYEQYF	TRBV7-6	NA	TRBJ2-7	NA
TGTGCCAGCAGCTTAGTTACAGGGGGCGCGATTGAAGCTTTCTTT	CASSLVTGGAIEAFF	TRBV7-9	few	TRBJ1-1	TRBD1
TGCGCCAGCAGTCTACAGGGGGTCGGGGAGACCCAGTACTTC	CASSLQGVGETQYF	TRBV4-1	NA	TRBJ2-5	TRBD1
TGTGCCAGCAGCCAGCCCGGGACAAGCAGCCGGCCCGGCTACACCTTC	CASSQPGTSSRPGYTF	TRBV4-2	NA	TRBJ1-2	NA
TGTGCCAGCAGCTTAGACGGGGGAGCCTACGAGCAGTACTTC	CASSLDGGAYEQYF	TRBV7-2	NA	TRBJ2-7	NA
TGTGCCAGCAGTTCCTTCGGAGAGTACTATGGCTACACCTTC	CASSSFGEYYGYTF	TRBV6-5	NA	TRBJ1-2	NA
TGTGCCAGCAGTCACTACCTTCCGGGACACTCAGGTATAGACGAGCAGTACTTC	CASSHYLPGHSGIDEQYF	TRBV6-7	NA	TRBJ2-7	NA
TGTGCCAGCAGCTTCGGGGGGCGGGAGACCCAGTACTTC	CASSFGGRETQYF	TRBV7-8	NA	TRBJ2-5	NA
TGCGCCAGCAGCTCAAGACAGGGTCCGCAGACCGGGGAGCTGTTTTTT	CASSSRQGPQTGELFF	TRBV5-1	few	TRBJ2-2	TRBD1
TGTGCCAGTAGTATAGGCAGGGATACGCAGTATTTT	CASSIGRDTQYF	TRBV19	NA	TRBJ2-3	NA
TGTGCCAGCAGTCAGGGGTATAGCAATCAGCCCCAGCATTTT	CASSQGYSNQPQHF	TRBV6-5	NA	TRBJ1-5	NA
TGTGCCAGCAGTACACAGGGTCGCACTGAAGCTTTCTTT	CASSTQGRTEAFF	TRBV27	NA	TRBJ1-1	NA
TGTGCCAGCAGCTCCCGACCACGGGGGACTTTGAACACTGAAGCTTTCTTT	CASSSRPRGTLNTEAFF	TRBV7-8	NA	TRBJ1-1	NA
TGCGCCAGCAGCCCGGGACAGGAGTTCTACGAGCAGTACTTC	CASSPGQEFYEQYF	TRBV5-1	NA	TRBJ2-7	TRBD1
TGTGCCAGTAGCCCCGGTAATGAGCAGTTCTTC	CASSPGNEQFF	TRBV19	once	TRBJ2-1	NA
TGCGCCAGCAGCCATTCACAGGGCCAATCACCCCTCCACTTT	CASSHSQGQSPLHF	TRBV5-1	NA	TRBJ1-6	NA
TGTGCCAGCTCTAGCGCTCTTAATGAAAAACTGTTTTTT	CASSSALNEKLFF	TRBV18	NA	TRBJ1-4	NA
TGTGCCAGCAGCGTAGGCGGGACGGGGAATTCACCCCTCCACTTT	CASSVGGTGNSPLHF	TRBV9	NA	TRBJ1-6	NA
TGTGCCAGCAGCCGCAGGGGTGTAAATGAAGCTTTCTTT	CASSRRGVNEAFF	TRBV7-9	few	TRBJ1-1	NA
TGCGCCAGCAGCGAGGCAGGGGCCCCAATGAACACTGAAGCTTTCTTT	CASSEAGAPMNTEAFF	TRBV5-1	NA	TRBJ1-1	NA
TGTGCCAGCAGCCGGGGACAGGAGAACTATGGCTACACCTTC	CASSRGQENYGYTF	TRBV4-2	NA	TRBJ1-2	TRBD1
TGTGCCAGCAGCTTTTCAGGGAACACTGAAGCTTTCTTT	CASSFSGNTEAFF	TRBV7-9	NA	TRBJ1-1	NA
TGTGCCAGTAGTACCCAAGGACAGATTCAAGAGACCCAGTACTTC	CASSTQGQIQETQYF	TRBV19	NA	TRBJ2-5	NA
TGTGCCAGTACAGCACAGGGGCAAGAGACCCAGTACTTC	CASTAQGQETQYF	TRBV19	NA	TRBJ2-5	TRBD1
TGTGCCAGCTCACCCATGACAGGGGGCGAGAATGGCTACACCTTC	CASSPMTGGENGYTF	TRBV18	NA	TRBJ1-2	TRBD1
TGTGCCAGCAGTTTATGGGGTCGCAGGGCACAAGAGACCCAGTACTTC	CASSLWGRRAQETQYF	TRBV28	NA	TRBJ2-5	NA
TGTGCCAGCAGCTTAAGCGGGAGCGGGGGGATGGCGGGCACAGATACGCAGTATTTT	CASSLSGSGGMAGTDTQYF	TRBV7-2	NA	TRBJ2-3	TRBD2
TGTGCCAGCAGCGCCGGGACTACAGCCAAAAACATTCAGTACTTC	CASSAGTTAKNIQYF	TRBV9	NA	TRBJ2-4	TRBD2
TGTGCCAGCAGCAATTATAGGACAGTTCCCAAAGAATTTTTTTACGAGCAGTACTTC	CASSNYRTVPKEFFYEQYF	TRBV21-1	NA	TRBJ2-7	NA